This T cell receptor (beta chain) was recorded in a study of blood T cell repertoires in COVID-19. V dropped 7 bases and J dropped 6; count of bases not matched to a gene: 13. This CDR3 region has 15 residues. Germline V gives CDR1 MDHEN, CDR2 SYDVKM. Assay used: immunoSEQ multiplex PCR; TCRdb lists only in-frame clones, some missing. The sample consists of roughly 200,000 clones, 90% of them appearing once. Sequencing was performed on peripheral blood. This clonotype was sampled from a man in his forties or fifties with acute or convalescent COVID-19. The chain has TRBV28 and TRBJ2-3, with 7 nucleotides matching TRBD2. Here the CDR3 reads CASKQSGIGGDTQYF. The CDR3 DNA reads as TGTGCCAGCAAACAAAGCGGGATTGGAGGGGATACGCAGTATTTT.